This TCR beta chain was obtained from a study of blood T cell repertoires in COVID-19. Across the study: Samples taken during acute and convalescent COVID-19 were collected in the United States, Italy and Spain.

Germline lookup yields CDR1 SGHNT and CDR2 YYREEE (reference sequence). CDR3 length equals 17 residues. V lost 2 bases to trimming and J lost 5 bases; unmatched junction nucleotides: 6. In the original processing: Counts of nucleated cells, estimated from reference gene primer amplification, were obtained. Here immunoSEQ multiplex PCR was the method, and the copy in TCRdb shows in-frame clones only, minus some. Clone size and V and J calls were adopted from that table, with D and trimming inferred from the DNA. This table has roughly 66,000 clones, roughly 80% appearing once. The chain joins TRBV5-4 to TRBJ2-1, with 14 bases lining up with TRBD2. Sequencing was carried out using peripheral blood. The source of this sequence is a man in his 60s with acute or convalescent COVID-19. In nucleotides, the CDR3 is TGTGCCAGCAGCTTTAGACTAGCGGGGGGGCCTAACAATGAGCAGTTCTTC. Amino acids: CASSFRLAGGPNNEQFF.